This T cell receptor (beta chain) was found in a study of T cell repertoires in cytomegalovirus infection. Study at large: An indication of both CMV infection and matching HLA type came from public TCR beta signatures. Study-wide results and caveats: Individuals carrying CMV plus the relevant HLA were identified by cumulative frequency of public TCR beta families. In two of eight donors, the top clonotype was HLA-C-restricted CMV-specific.

TCRdb independently ran MiXCR on the reads; one entry per CDR3 protein. The sample carries 90,000 to 120,000 distinct CDR3 sequences, roughly two fifths recorded once. Only a few counts were recorded for this clonotype. Its antigen is unidentified. CDR1 is SGHVS, CDR2 FNYEAQ, per germline. The ends were cut back, 4 bases at V and 1 base at J, with 4 bases in the middle. This CDR3 region has 13 residues. The sample consisted of CD8+ T cells from cultured PBMCs, taken from culture after CMV antigen stimulation. V and J are TRBV7-6 and TRBJ2-2, with D unclear. The source of this sequence is a human donor in good health (CMV status not recorded). Some clones in this sample may be carry-over from other donors' samples. In DNA form, the CDR3 reads TGTGCCAGCAGCTATGGGAACACCGGGGAGCTGTTTTTT. It encodes CASSYGNTGELFF.